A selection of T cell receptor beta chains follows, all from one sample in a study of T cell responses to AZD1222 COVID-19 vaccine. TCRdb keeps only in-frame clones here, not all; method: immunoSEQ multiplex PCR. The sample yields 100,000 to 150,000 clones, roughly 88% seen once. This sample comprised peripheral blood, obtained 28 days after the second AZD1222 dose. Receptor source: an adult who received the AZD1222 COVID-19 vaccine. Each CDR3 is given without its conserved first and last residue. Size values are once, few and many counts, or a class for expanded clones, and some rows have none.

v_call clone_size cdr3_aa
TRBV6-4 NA ASSAERSRGTDTQY
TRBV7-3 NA ASSLLKGSTYEQY
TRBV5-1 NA ASSLIPTGELF
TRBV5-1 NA ASRATGAGENNEQF
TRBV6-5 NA ASSYSILGEQY
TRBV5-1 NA ASSLDSDQTQY
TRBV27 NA ASSLAVRGRSSEQY
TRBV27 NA ASSLSTGFGYT
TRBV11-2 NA ASSLGRSANTGELF
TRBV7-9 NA ASSRDRALDTQY
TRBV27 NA ASSRGTGVYSNQPQH
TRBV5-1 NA ASSLAGVRNTEAF
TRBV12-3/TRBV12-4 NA ASSLGYEQF
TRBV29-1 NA SVEGAGVANYGYT
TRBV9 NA ASSVDPASTGELF
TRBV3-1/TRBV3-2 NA ASSLNGLKSSGANVLT
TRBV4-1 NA ASSHPNGRAHEAF
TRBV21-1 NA ASSPDGLVNTEAF
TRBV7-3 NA ASSLGTSGTLQY
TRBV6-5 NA ASRAGAFGYT
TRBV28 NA ASRAGGPRDTQY
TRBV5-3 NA ARSHIRVGREEGYT
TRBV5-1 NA ASSLQGSNLYNEQF
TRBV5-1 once ASSLHRDRGHTGELF
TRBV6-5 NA ASRSSRGTYEQY
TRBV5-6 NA ASSLPNYGYT
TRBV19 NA ASSIAPRGLGKPQH
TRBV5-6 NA ASTTATAPSPLH
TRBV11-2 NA ASSPGRVSGGYT
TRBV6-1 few ASSEVAGSYNEQF
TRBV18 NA ASSSLRGSSYNEQF
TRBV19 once ASSIDAYRRYT
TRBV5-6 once ASSSPHSFNEQF
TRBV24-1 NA ATSGTGTLGEQY
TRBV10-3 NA AIAGLAGDGEQY
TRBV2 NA ASSVSGGMGQPQH
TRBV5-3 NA ARSLTMSKQGFSGNTIY
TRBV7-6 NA ASSLGQTNEKLF
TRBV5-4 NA ASSLAPGRNSNQPQH
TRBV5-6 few ASSKLAGGHTGELF
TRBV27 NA ASSYGTGVHEQY
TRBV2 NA ASSTQGISYGYT
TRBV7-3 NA ASSLAGPGAVRD
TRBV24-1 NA ATSTSGYTDTQY
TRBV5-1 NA ASSLYPLAGVFNSGEQF